The rows below give T cell receptor beta chains drawn from one sample of a study of CXCR3-negative and CXCR3-positive naive CD8 T cells. TCRdb re-called the 5' RACE reads, yielding one record per CDR3 amino acid sequence without DNA. The repertoire table contains 70,000 to 95,000 distinct CDR3 sequences. The sequenced sample was naive CXCR3- CD8+ T cells from blood. The receptors originated from a human donor in good health. Some clones in this sample may be carry-over from other donors' samples. CDR3s include the opening cysteine and the closing phenylalanine or tryptophan. The order of the fields is CDR3 protein, CDR3 length, V gene, J gene.

CDR3: CASSESMGSHGYTF; length: 14; V: TRBV10-2; J: TRBJ1-2
CDR3: CASSPTGGSPYEQYF; length: 15; V: TRBV28; J: TRBJ2-7
CDR3: CASSQTGDNEQFF; length: 13; V: TRBV7-9; J: TRBJ2-1
CDR3: CASTSGTEREKLFF; length: 14; V: TRBV28; J: TRBJ1-4
CDR3: CSVEGTSGVDYNEQFF; length: 16; V: TRBV29-1; J: TRBJ2-1
CDR3: CASSSWTGVYNEQFF; length: 15; V: TRBV5-1; J: TRBJ2-1
CDR3: CSVEVAGQETQYF; length: 13; V: TRBV29-1; J: TRBJ2-5
CDR3: CSVVFGGKETQYF; length: 13; V: TRBV29-1; J: TRBJ2-5
CDR3: CASSLASRGDEQFF; length: 14; V: TRBV7-2; J: TRBJ2-1
CDR3: CASSDVGETEAFF; length: 13; V: TRBV25-1; J: TRBJ1-1
CDR3: CASSQGVGGDYGYTF; length: 15; V: TRBV4-1; J: TRBJ1-2
CDR3: CASSLYGQGLDEQYF; length: 15; V: TRBV27; J: TRBJ2-7
CDR3: CAWRSGANTEAFF; length: 13; V: TRBV30; J: TRBJ1-1
CDR3: CASSLLVGGNTEAFF; length: 15; V: TRBV7-6; J: TRBJ1-1
CDR3: CSVDSDRVFADTQYF; length: 15; V: TRBV29-1; J: TRBJ2-3
CDR3: CASSIQGELEEQFF; length: 14; V: TRBV19; J: TRBJ2-1
CDR3: CASSYAHYEQYF; length: 12; V: TRBV12-3/TRBV12-4; J: TRBJ2-7
CDR3: CASSQAKAGFGNEQFF; length: 16; V: TRBV4-1; J: TRBJ2-1
CDR3: CASSQGQGSNLPSPLHF; length: 17; V: TRBV4-1; J: TRBJ1-6
CDR3: CASSIQGGGRGEQFF; length: 15; V: TRBV27; J: TRBJ2-1
CDR3: CSASGRDRAKNIQYF; length: 15; V: TRBV20-1; J: TRBJ2-4
CDR3: CASSQMGNTGELFF; length: 14; V: TRBV4-3; J: TRBJ2-2
CDR3: CASSEGGEQYF; length: 11; V: TRBV14; J: TRBJ2-7
CDR3: CASSTPAGREETQYF; length: 15; V: TRBV7-9; J: TRBJ2-5
CDR3: CASSLNGGPSETQYF; length: 15; V: TRBV7-2; J: TRBJ2-5